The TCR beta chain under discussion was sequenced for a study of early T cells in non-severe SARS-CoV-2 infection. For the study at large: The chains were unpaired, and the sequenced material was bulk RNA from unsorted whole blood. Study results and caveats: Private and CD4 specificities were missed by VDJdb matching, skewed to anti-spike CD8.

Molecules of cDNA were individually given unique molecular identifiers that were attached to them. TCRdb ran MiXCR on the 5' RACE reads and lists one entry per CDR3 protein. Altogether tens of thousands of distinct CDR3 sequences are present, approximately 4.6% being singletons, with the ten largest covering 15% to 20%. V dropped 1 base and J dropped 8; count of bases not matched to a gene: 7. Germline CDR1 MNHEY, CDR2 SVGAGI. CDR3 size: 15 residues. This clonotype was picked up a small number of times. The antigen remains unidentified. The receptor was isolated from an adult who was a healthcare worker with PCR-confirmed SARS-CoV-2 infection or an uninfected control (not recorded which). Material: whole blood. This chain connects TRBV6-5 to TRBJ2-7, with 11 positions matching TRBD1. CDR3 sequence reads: CASSYWTGGLYKQYF. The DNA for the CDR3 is TGTGCCAGCAGTTACTGGACAGGGGGCCTGTACAAGCAGTACTTC.